This TCR beta chain was sequenced for a study of T cell responses to AZD1222 COVID-19 vaccine. Data came from immunoSEQ multiplex PCR; TCRdb stores just in-frame clones and leaves some out. In the table there are 130,000 to 150,000 clones, just over 90% of which are singletons. The V gene's germline CDR1 is SGHRS and CDR2 YFSETQ. After removal of 1 base from V and 6 bases from J, the junction contained 10 bases not matched to a gene. This CDR3 is 16 amino acids long. The source was peripheral blood, collected 28 days after the second AZD1222 dose. The rearrangement links TRBV5-1 to TRBJ1-1, with 9 bases lining up with TRBD1. The TCR comes from an adult who received the AZD1222 COVID-19 vaccine. CDR3 amino acids: CASSLSGQGILAEAFF. DNA for the CDR3: TGCGCCAGCAGCTTGAGCGGACAGGGGATTTTGGCTGAAGCTTTCTTT.